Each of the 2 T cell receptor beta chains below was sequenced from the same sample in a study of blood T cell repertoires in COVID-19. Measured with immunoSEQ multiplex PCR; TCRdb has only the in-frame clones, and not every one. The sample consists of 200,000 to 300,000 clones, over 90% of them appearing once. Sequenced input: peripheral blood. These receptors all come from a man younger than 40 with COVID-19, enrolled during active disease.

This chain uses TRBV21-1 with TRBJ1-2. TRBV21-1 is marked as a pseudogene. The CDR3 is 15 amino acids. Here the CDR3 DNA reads TGTGCCAGCAGCAATCAGCAGGGACTAGGCTATGGCTACACCTTC. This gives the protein CASSNQQGLGYGYTF.

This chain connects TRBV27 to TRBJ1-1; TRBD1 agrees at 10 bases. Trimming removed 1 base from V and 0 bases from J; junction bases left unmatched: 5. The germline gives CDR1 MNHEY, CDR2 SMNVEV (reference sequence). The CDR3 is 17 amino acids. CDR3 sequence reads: CASSLWGQGSLNTEAFF. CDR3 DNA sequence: TGTGCCAGCAGTTTATGGGGACAGGGGTCCCTGAACACTGAAGCTTTCTTT.